This TCR beta chain emerged from a study of blood T cell repertoires in COVID-19. For the study at large: PBMCs, B-cell-depleted T cells, or T cells provided the cDNA or gDNA that made up the material.

Trimming shortened V by 0 bases and J by 6 bases, and 5 bases separated the two germline ends. CDR1 and CDR2 from the germline V gene are SEHNR and FQNEAQ (reference sequence). The CDR3 totals 13 residues. This clone turned up a few times. Enrolment of Seattle patients took place during active infection, and they were followed longitudinally. TCRdb's copy holds only in-frame clones and misses some; the assay was immunoSEQ multiplex PCR. The table lists 200,000 to 300,000 clones, about 88% of them singletons. This receptor was taken from a woman aged 55-75 years with COVID-19, enrolled during active disease. The V call is TRBV7-9, the J call TRBJ2-2; D gene ambiguous. Specimen: peripheral blood. CDR3 DNA: TGTGCCAGCAGCTTAGCCGTTTCCGGGGAGCTGTTTTTT. Protein: CASSLAVSGELFF.